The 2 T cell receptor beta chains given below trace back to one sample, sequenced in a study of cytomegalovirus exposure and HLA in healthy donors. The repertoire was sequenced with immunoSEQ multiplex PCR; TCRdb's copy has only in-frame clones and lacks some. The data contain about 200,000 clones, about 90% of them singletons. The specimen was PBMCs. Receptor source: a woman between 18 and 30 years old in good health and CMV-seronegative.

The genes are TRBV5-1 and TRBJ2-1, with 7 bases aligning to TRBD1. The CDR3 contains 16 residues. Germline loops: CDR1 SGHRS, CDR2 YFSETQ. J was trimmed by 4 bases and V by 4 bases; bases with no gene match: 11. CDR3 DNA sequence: TGCGCCAGCAGCCCAAAACAGGGGACGGGATACAATGAGCAGTTCTTC. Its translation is CASSPKQGTGYNEQFF.

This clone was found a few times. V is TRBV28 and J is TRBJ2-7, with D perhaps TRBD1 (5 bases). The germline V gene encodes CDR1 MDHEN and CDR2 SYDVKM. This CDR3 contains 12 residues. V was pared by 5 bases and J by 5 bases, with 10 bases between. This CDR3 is CASSPGYHEQYF. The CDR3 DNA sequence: TGTGCCAGCAGTCCAGGGTACCACGAGCAGTACTTC.